A single sample gave rise to the 21 T cell receptor beta chains below, sequenced in a study of blood T cell repertoires in COVID-19. Method: immunoSEQ multiplex PCR; TCRdb's copy keeps in-frame clones and lacks some. This table has 540,000 or so clones, about 88% appearing once. The specimen was peripheral blood. The receptors shown here come from a woman aged 50 to 65 with COVID-19, enrolled during active disease.

The CDR3 DNA reads TGTGCCAGCAGCCATCGACAGGCGAGCTCCTACGAGCAGTACTTC. This gives the protein CASSHRQASSYEQYF. This rearrangement joins TRBV3-1 (or the pseudogene TRBV3-2) to TRBJ2-7; D possibly corresponds to TRBD1 (6 bases). The CDR3 covers 15 residues. The V gene lost 3 bases and the J gene lost 0 bases, with 12 bases spanning the gap. Germline loops: CDR1 LGHDT, CDR2 YNNKEL (reference sequence).

The chain couples TRBV6-5 to TRBJ1-1; 8 bases are a match to TRBD1. This CDR3 has 16 residues. CDR1 and CDR2 from the germline V gene are MNHEY and SVGAGI. The ends lost 0 bases at V and 7 bases at J; junction bases unmatched: 10. In DNA form, the CDR3 reads TGTGCCAGCAGTTACTCTTCCCGGACAGGGTACGATGAAGCTTTCTTT. Translation gives CASSYSSRTGYDEAFF.

The chain is built from TRBV27 and TRBJ2-2; maybe TRBD2 (6 bases). CDR1 is MNHEY and CDR2 is SMNVEV in the germline V gene (reference sequence). V shed 6 bases and J shed 2 bases, with 7 bases lying between them. This CDR3 spans 13 amino acids. The CDR3 nucleotides are TGTGCCAGCAGGGGACTTAACACCGGGGAGCTGTTTTTT. This translates into CASRGLNTGELFF.

The chain couples TRBV28 to TRBJ2-7; the match to TRBD2 covers 7 bases. Germline V lookup: CDR1 MDHEN, CDR2 SYDVKM. The V gene end was trimmed by 6 bases and the J gene end by 3 bases; junction bases not matched to a gene: 8. The CDR3 spans 14 residues. CDR3 residues: CASRPAGRVYEQYF. The CDR3 region has the DNA TGTGCCAGCAGACCGGCAGGGAGGGTCTACGAGCAGTACTTC.

This clone turned up a few times. The J gene is TRBJ2-1, the V gene TRBV7-3, with D tentatively TRBD2 (5 bases). CDR1 is SGHTA, CDR2 FQGTGA, per germline. V dropped 2 bases and J dropped 6 bases, with 14 bases sitting between them. The CDR3 is 15 amino acids. This CDR3 is CASSLGRRNVNEQFF. CDR3 nucleotides: TGTGCCAGCAGCTTAGGTCGGAGGAATGTCAATGAGCAGTTCTTC.

This clone showed up just a few times. The CDR3 DNA is TGTGCCAGCAGTGCGGACAGAATGAACACTGAAGCTTTCTTT. This sequence encodes CASSADRMNTEAFF. This chain connects TRBV2 to TRBJ1-1; weak D call: TRBD1 (6 bases). CDR3 length equals 14 residues. V lost 4 bases and J lost 0, with 9 bases in between. Germline-derived CDR1 and CDR2 are SNHLY and FYNNEI.

This chain links TRBV5-6 with TRBJ1-6, with D uncertain. The germline V gene encodes CDR1 SGHDT and CDR2 YYEEEE. Trimming removed 0 bases from V and 12 bases from J, with 7 bases in between. The CDR3 has 12 residues. The chain's CDR3 is CASSLGRGPLHF. DNA for the CDR3: TGTGCCAGCAGCTTGGGACGGGGACCCCTCCACTTT. The full variable domain, in which reference TRBV5-6 and TRBJ1-6 provide the parts outside the CDR3, is DAGVTQSPTHLIKTRGQQVTLRCSPKSGHDTVSWYQQALGQGPQFIFQYYEEEERQRGNFPDRFSGHQFPNYSSELNVNALLLGDSALYLCASSLGRGPLHFGNGTRLTVT.

V usage is TRBV6-4 and J usage is TRBJ1-3; perhaps TRBD1 as D (6 bases). The CDR3 extends over 14 amino acids. Germline V CDR1 and CDR2: MRHNA, SNTAGT. V gave up 8 bases and J gave up 4 bases, with 15 bases separating them. The CDR3 here is CASLPGAYGNTIYF. DNA for the CDR3: TGTGCCAGCTTACCAGGGGCCTACGGAAACACCATATATTTT.

CDR3 DNA: TGTGCCACCAGCAGAGATCGGTGGGGAGGTACTGAAGCTTTCTTT. It translates to CATSRDRWGGTEAFF. The chain carries TRBV15 and TRBJ1-1; no firm D call. V gave up 0 bases and J gave up 5 bases, with 13 bases separating them. CDR1 is LNHNV and CDR2 is YYDKDF in the germline V gene (reference sequence). This CDR3 is built from 15 residues.

This clone appeared a single time. This chain links TRBV3-1 (or the pseudogene TRBV3-2) with TRBJ2-2; 10 nucleotides match TRBD2. The CDR3 loop spans 16 amino acids. CDR1 LGHDT and CDR2 YNNKEL come from the germline V gene (reference sequence). J lost 0 bases, V lost 4 bases, and 2 bases had no gene match. The CDR3 here is CASSPGLAANTGELFF. The CDR3, as DNA: TGTGCCAGCAGCCCTGGACTAGCGGCGAACACCGGGGAGCTGTTTTTT.

The chain uses TRBV7-2 and TRBJ2-1; 9 bases align to TRBD2. This CDR3 comprises 16 residues. The V gene end was trimmed by 3 bases and the J gene end by 8 bases; junction bases not matched to a gene: 11. Germline CDR1 SGHTA, CDR2 FQGNSA. For the CDR3, the DNA is TGTGCCAGCAGCTTCGGAACGGGACTAGCTAAGGATGAGCAGTTCTTC. Its protein product is CASSFGTGLAKDEQFF.

J is TRBJ1-2 and V is TRBV7-9, with 7 bases aligning to TRBD1. The CDR3 loop spans 14 amino acids. From germline, CDR1 is SEHNR and CDR2 FQNEAQ (reference sequence). V lost 5 bases, J lost 7 bases, and 10 bases stayed unmatched. The CDR3 spells CASSESDRDGGYTF. As DNA, the CDR3 is TGTGCCAGCAGCGAGTCCGACAGGGATGGTGGCTACACCTTC.

The chain has TRBV7-9 and TRBJ1-2, with TRBD1 matching over 12 bases. This CDR3 has 14 residues. Germline loops: CDR1 SEHNR, CDR2 FQNEAQ (reference sequence). With V trimmed by 7 bases and J by 8 bases, 8 bases remained unmatched. CDR3 residues: CASTPGTGGFGYTF. CDR3 sequence (DNA): TGTGCCAGCACCCCCGGGACAGGGGGCTTCGGCTACACCTTC.

This chain links TRBV5-1 with TRBJ2-3; D is possibly TRBD2 (7 bases). Deletions cut 3 bases from V and 0 bases from J, with 20 bases between. This CDR3 has 18 residues. Germline CDR1 SGHRS, CDR2 YFSETQ. CDR3 in amino acids: CASSSNRGAPESTDTQYF. The DNA of the CDR3 is TGCGCCAGCAGCTCAAACCGGGGGGCTCCTGAAAGCACAGATACGCAGTATTTT.

The chain combines TRBV19 with TRBJ1-1; a weak D match, TRBD1 (6 bases). The CDR3 consists of 14 residues. The germline gives CDR1 LNHDA, CDR2 SQIVND (reference sequence). Trimming pared 6 bases from V and 4 bases from J, leaving 15 bases between. This CDR3 is CASSHPTGITEAFF. DNA of the CDR3: TGTGCCAGTAGCCATCCAACAGGGATCACTGAAGCTTTCTTT.

In regard to this clone: The same CDR3 can be traced to other DNA sequences in this sample. The rearrangement joins TRBV6-6 to TRBJ2-7; 9 nucleotides line up with TRBD1. Germline V gene data show CDR1 as MNHNY and CDR2 as SVGAGI (reference sequence). The CDR3 sequence is 16 residues long. J was trimmed by 4 bases and V by 0 bases; bases with no gene match: 7. This chain's CDR3 is CASSYSGQGGFYEQYF. As DNA, the CDR3 is TGTGCCAGCAGTTACTCGGGACAGGGTGGGTTTTACGAGCAGTACTTC.

V is TRBV11-2 and J is TRBJ2-2, with a weak D call TRBD1 (5 bases). This CDR3 is 16 amino acids long. Germline V CDR1 and CDR2: SGHAT, FQNNGV. V lost 0 bases, J lost 7 bases, and 15 bases lay in between. The CDR3 loop reads CASSLDRAGRGGELFF. CDR3 coding DNA: TGTGCCAGCAGCTTAGATCGCGCAGGGCGAGGCGGGGAGCTGTTTTTT.

V gene TRBV10-1 combines with J gene TRBJ2-6; the D is unclear. The CDR3 runs to 14 residues. Germline values: CDR1 WNHNN, CDR2 SYGVQD (reference sequence). V dropped 4 bases and J dropped 0 bases, with 4 bases sitting between them. The CDR3 reads CASSGGSGANVLTF. The CDR3 bases are TGCGCCAGCAGTGGCGGCTCTGGGGCCAACGTCCTGACTTTC.

The chain recombines TRBV9 with TRBJ1-1; unclear D gene. V shed 3 bases and J shed 3 bases, with 18 bases lying between them. Per germline, CDR1 SGDLS and CDR2 YYNGEE. This CDR3 has 16 residues. The CDR3 spells CASSEAGTGNYTEAFF. The CDR3, as DNA: TGTGCCAGCAGCGAGGCGGGTACCGGGAACTACACTGAAGCTTTCTTT.

The V and J genes are TRBV5-8 and TRBJ1-5; D is ambiguous. There are 12 residues in the CDR3. Germline CDR1 reads SGHTS; CDR2 reads YDEGEE. Between the trimmed V and J ends, which lost 8 bases and 2 bases, there was a span of 8 bases. The CDR3 nucleotides are TGTGCCAGTCGGCAGGGCAATCAGCCCCAGCATTTT. Amino acids: CASRQGNQPQHF.

The gene calls are TRBV11-2 and TRBJ1-2, with D perhaps TRBD1 (6 bases). Trimming took off 3 bases at V and 1 base at J, with 12 bases between the two ends. CDR1 is SGHAT and CDR2 is FQNNGV in the germline V gene. The CDR3 has 15 amino acids. The CDR3 loop reads CASSFRTAVNYGYTF. The CDR3 DNA is TGTGCCAGCAGCTTTAGGACAGCGGTTAACTATGGCTACACCTTC.